The 30 T cell receptor beta chains given below trace back to one sample, sequenced in a study of T cells after posttransplantation cyclophosphamide. Clones were sequenced by immunoSEQ multiplex PCR, and TCRdb holds only the in-frame ones, with some missing. This sample carries around 40,000 clones, roughly 88% of them seen once, and the ten largest clones take about 2.5%. Treatment was busulfan-fludarabine conditioning, a marrow graft, and cyclophosphamide on days +3 and +4. Material: PBMCs, obtained about 62 days after allogeneic stem cell transplant with posttransplant cyclophosphamide. Every receptor here comes from a male patient in his sixties or seventies who received an allogeneic stem cell transplant from a related donor and was CMV-positive. Some T cells may trace back to the graft donor.

This clone was seen a single time. This sequence joins TRBV6-1 and TRBJ2-3; 14 bases align to TRBD2. The V segment lost 5 bases and the J segment 4 bases; nucleotides outside the gene matches: 2. This CDR3 is built from 15 residues. Germline V gives CDR1 MNHNS, CDR2 SASEGT. The CDR3 nucleotides read TGTGCCAGCAGTAAGACTAGCGGGGGGGCAGATACGCAGTATTTT. It translates to CASSKTSGGADTQYF.

Here the CDR3 reads CASSEVLASVSSGELFF. The CDR3 DNA sequence: TGTGCCAGCAGTGAAGTTCTAGCATCCGTTTCTTCCGGGGAGCTGTTTTTT. This chain uses TRBV6-1 with TRBJ2-2; perhaps TRBD2 as D (5 bases). The germline V and J ends were trimmed by 1 base and 6 bases, with 18 bases remaining between them. Germline CDR1 MNHNS, CDR2 SASEGT. CDR3 length: 17 residues.

The V gene is TRBV18, the J gene TRBJ1-2; D is unresolved. CDR1 is KGHSH and CDR2 is LQKENI in the germline V gene. Between the trimmed V and J ends, which lost 0 bases and 4 bases, there was a span of 9 bases. This CDR3 comprises 14 residues. The CDR3 spells CASSPPGIFYGYTF. CDR3 in DNA: TGTGCCAGCTCACCACCCGGGATCTTCTATGGCTACACCTTC.

DNA of the CDR3: TGTGCCAGCGGCCTCGAGGGGGGGCCGGGAAACACCATATATTTT. Translation: CASGLEGGPGNTIYF. The chain couples TRBV7-9 to TRBJ1-3, with a tentative D call TRBD1 (6 bases). Germline V gene data show CDR1 as SEHNR and CDR2 as FQNEAQ (reference sequence). The CDR3 runs 15 residues. The V end lost 8 bases, the J end lost 4 bases, and 18 bases lay between the germline ends.

This clone was seen only a few times. The genes are TRBV11-2 and TRBJ1-4, with a tentative D call TRBD1 (6 bases). The V end was cut by 5 bases, the J end by 8 bases, with 30 bases between. CDR1 and CDR2 (germline): SGHAT, FQNNGV. This CDR3 region has 19 residues. In nucleotides, the CDR3 is TGTGCCAGCAGCCCCGGAGGGGGTGGGGGGGGATGGATATACGAAAAACTGTTTTTT. Translation gives CASSPGGGGGGWIYEKLFF.

The rearrangement links TRBV6-6 to TRBJ1-3; D is undetermined. Germline V CDR1 and CDR2: MNHNY, SVGAGI (reference sequence). Trimming removed 6 bases at V and 4 bases at J, with 7 bases between. This CDR3 region has 12 residues. CDR3 nucleotides: TGTGCCAGCAGCGATCAGGGAAACACCATATATTTT. Protein: CASSDQGNTIYF.

This rearrangement joins TRBV10-3 to TRBJ1-2; D is ambiguous. This CDR3 has 14 amino acids. Germline V gene lookup returns CDR1 ENHRY and CDR2 SYGVKD. Deletions cut 0 bases from V and 3 bases from J, with 8 bases between. The DNA of the CDR3 is TGTGCCATCAGTGAGTCGAGATCTGACTATGGCTACACCTTC. Translated: CAISESRSDYGYTF.

This chain connects TRBV18 to TRBJ2-7, with 9 bases identical to TRBD1. V shed 4 bases and J 1 base; nucleotides not matched to a gene: 8. The CDR3 consists of 16 residues. Germline CDR1 and CDR2: KGHSH and LQKENI. The CDR3 DNA reads TGTGCCAGCTCACTTTCCCCGACAGGGGGATCCTACGAGCAGTACGTC. Its protein is CASSLSPTGGSYEQYV.

This rearrangement joins TRBV30 to TRBJ1-1, with D unresolved. This CDR3 contains 10 residues. Looked up from germline, CDR1 is GTSNPN and CDR2 is SVGIG (reference sequence). V was shortened by 7 bases and J by 6 bases, with 9 bases between the two germline ends. CDR3 in DNA: TGTGCCTCCTTGTCCGCTGAAGCTTTCTTT. It translates to CASLSAEAFF.

The chain links TRBV19 to TRBJ2-7; 8 nucleotides match TRBD1. This CDR3 comprises 14 residues. J gave up 0 bases and V 6 bases, and 4 bases lay outside the gene matches. Germline CDR1 and CDR2: LNHDA and SQIVND (reference sequence). DNA for the CDR3: TGTGCCAGTAGGGACAGGGTCGCCTCCTACGAGCAGTACTTC. It yields the protein CASRDRVASYEQYF.

The chain couples TRBV2 to TRBJ1-2; weak D call: TRBD1 (5 bases). Germline CDR1 SNHLY, CDR2 FYNNEI. This CDR3 is 14 amino acids long. The V end was cut by 4 bases, the J end by 7 bases, with 16 bases between. The CDR3 region is CASSAGSGFGGYTF. CDR3 DNA sequence: TGTGCCAGCAGTGCCGGCTCAGGGTTCGGTGGCTACACCTTC.

This sequence joins TRBV6-1 and TRBJ1-5, with 9 bases lining up with TRBD1. V lost 8 bases and J lost 6; bases outside the gene matches: 8. The CDR3 has 14 amino acids. The germline V gene encodes CDR1 MNHNS and CDR2 SASEGT. CDR3 protein: CASGPGQGGQPQHF. The CDR3 DNA is TGTGCCAGCGGGCCGGGACAGGGAGGTCAGCCCCAGCATTTT.

The chain uses TRBV29-1 and TRBJ2-5, with D perhaps TRBD2 (6 bases). Per the germline V gene, CDR1 is SQVTM and CDR2 is ANQGSEA. CDR3 length: 14 residues. Trimming shortened V by 6 bases and J by 5 bases, and 19 bases separated the two germline ends. This CDR3 is CSVAGLMTSETQYF. The CDR3 coding sequence is TGCAGCGTCGCGGGACTTATGACATCGGAGACCCAGTACTTC. The full variable domain, with the rest looked up from reference TRBV29-1 and TRBJ2-5, is SAVISQKPSRDICQRGTSLTIQCQVDSQVTMMFWYRQQPGQSLTLIATANQGSEATYESGFVIDKFPISRPNLTFSTLTVSNMSPEDSSIYLCSVAGLMTSETQYFGPGTRLLVL.

Points on this clone: One junction end does not reproduce the germline sequence, and a read error may be involved. J is TRBJ2-5 and V is TRBV4-1; tentatively, D is TRBD2 (6 bases). CDR1 and CDR2 (germline): MGHRA, YSYEKL. The CDR3 is made up of 15 amino acids. The CDR3 protein is CAGSQGRDWRETQYF. CDR3 nucleotides: TGCGCCGGCAGCCAAGGTAGGGACTGGCGAGAGACCCAGTACTTC.

The CDR3 protein is CASSPGGGVSNQPQHF. CDR3 coding DNA: TGCGCCAGCAGTCCGGGAGGGGGCGTTAGCAATCAGCCCCAGCATTTT. The genes are TRBV23-1 and TRBJ1-5; TRBD1 matches at 7 bases. TRBV23-1 is treated as an ORF (open reading frame) with a function not yet certain. V lost 4 bases, J lost 0 bases, and 6 bases stayed unmatched. The CDR3 has 16 amino acids.

V is TRBV5-1 and J is TRBJ1-3, with D uncertain. This CDR3 spans 15 amino acids. The V end was cut by 0 bases, the J end by 0 bases, with 7 bases between. The V gene's germline CDR1 is SGHRS and CDR2 YFSETQ. CDR3 residues: CASSLATNSGNTIYF. For the CDR3, the DNA is TGCGCCAGCAGCTTGGCTACGAACTCTGGAAACACCATATATTTT.

The rearrangement joins TRBV28 to TRBJ1-2; 7 bases align to TRBD1. The CDR3 spans 14 residues. With 5 bases clipped from V and 5 bases from J, the junction kept 8 bases outside the gene matches. Germline values: CDR1 MDHEN, CDR2 SYDVKM. CDR3 in DNA: TGTGCCAGCAGTCTCGGGGCAGGGGGGTATGGCTACACCTTC. This codes for CASSLGAGGYGYTF.

The rearrangement uses TRBV19 and TRBJ2-6; D gene unclear. This CDR3 region has 16 residues. Germline assignment: CDR1 LNHDA and CDR2 SQIVND (reference sequence). V shed 7 bases and J shed 0 bases, with 13 bases lying between them. The CDR3 is CASTPASGSGANVLTF. The CDR3 bases are TGTGCCAGTACCCCTGCGTCGGGCTCTGGGGCCAACGTCCTGACTTTC.

The J gene is TRBJ1-3, the V gene TRBV11-2; 7 nucleotides match TRBD1. The V and J ends lost 5 bases and 2 bases, in that order; junction bases with no gene match: 3. The CDR3 is 14 amino acids. Germline loops: CDR1 SGHAT, CDR2 FQNNGV. The CDR3 loop reads CASSPDRAGNTIYF. Here the CDR3 DNA reads TGTGCCAGCAGCCCCGACAGGGCTGGAAACACCATATATTTT.

The chain recombines TRBV10-2 with TRBJ2-7, with a weak D call TRBD2 (5 bases). CDR3 length: 14 residues. The V end was cut by 3 bases, the J end by 0 bases, with 9 bases between. Looked up from germline, CDR1 is WSHSY and CDR2 is SAAADI. The CDR3 sequence: CASSDSGSSYEQYV. The CDR3 DNA is TGCGCCAGCAGTGATTCGGGGAGCTCCTACGAGCAGTACGTC.

The V call is TRBV7-8, the J call TRBJ1-3; D not certain. The CDR3 extends over 16 amino acids. Trimming cost V 0 bases and J 0 bases, with 9 bases left between them. From germline, CDR1 is SGHVS and CDR2 FQNEAQ. CDR3 loop: CASSLALTSSGNTIYF. The CDR3 DNA reads as TGTGCCAGCAGCTTAGCTTTGACTAGCTCTGGAAACACCATATATTTT.

The V call is TRBV10-1, the J call TRBJ2-4; D gene uncertain. V gave up 2 bases and J gave up 0 bases, with 11 bases separating them. CDR1 WNHNN and CDR2 SYGVQD come from the germline V gene (reference sequence). The CDR3 runs 16 residues. CDR3 nucleotide sequence: TGCGCCAGCAGTGAGGGCGGTTCACTAGCCAAAAACATTCAGTACTTC. This codes for CASSEGGSLAKNIQYF.

The genes are TRBV10-3 and TRBJ2-6; the D is unclear. The CDR3 runs to 15 residues. Trimming pared 3 bases from V and 0 bases from J, leaving 6 bases between. Germline V gene sequence: CDR1 ENHRY, CDR2 SYGVKD. In DNA form, the CDR3 reads TGTGCCATCAGTGAACCACACTCTGGGGCCAACGTCCTGACTTTC. Translating it yields CAISEPHSGANVLTF.

A single count supports this clone. The rearrangement joins TRBV6-5 to TRBJ1-5; possible D gene TRBD1, 5 bases. The CDR3 is 15 amino acids. CDR1 and CDR2 (germline): MNHEY, SVGAGI. Deletions cut 0 bases from V and 2 bases from J, with 8 bases between. The CDR3 loop reads CASSYSGGGNQPQHF. The CDR3 nucleotides read TGTGCCAGCAGTTACTCGGGGGGGGGCAATCAGCCCCAGCATTTT.

The CDR3 spells CASSLLVADYNEQFF. CDR3 coding DNA: TGTGCCAGCAGCCTGTTAGTAGCGGACTACAATGAGCAGTTCTTC. The genes are TRBV14 and TRBJ2-1; a possible D gene is TRBD2 (6 bases). Trimming stripped 4 bases from V and 3 bases from J, with 13 bases between. CDR1 is SGHDN, CDR2 FVKESK, per germline. This CDR3 spans 15 amino acids.

V gene TRBV6-5 combines with J gene TRBJ1-2; 7 nucleotides agree with TRBD1. Germline values: CDR1 MNHEY, CDR2 SVGAGI. This CDR3 spans 12 amino acids. The V and J ends lost 6 bases and 2 bases, in that order; junction bases with no gene match: 0. The CDR3 reads CASRTGNYGYTF. The DNA of the CDR3 is TGTGCCAGCAGGACAGGGAACTATGGCTACACCTTC.

The V gene is TRBV7-2, the J gene TRBJ1-2; a possible D gene is TRBD1 (6 bases). Trimming cost V 5 bases and J 14 bases, with 18 bases left between them. CDR3 length: 12 amino acids. Germline CDR1 reads SGHTA; CDR2 reads FQGNSA. For the CDR3, the DNA is TGTGCCAGCAGCACAAACAGGGAGTCGAGGACCTTC. This codes for CASSTNRESRTF.

This clone has only a few counts. The V gene is TRBV4-2, the J gene TRBJ2-1; TRBD2 might be the D (6 bases). Germline V gives CDR1 LGHNA, CDR2 YNFKEQ. The CDR3 length is 14 residues. V lost 4 bases to trimming and J lost 4 bases, with 11 bases between them. This CDR3 reads CASSPLAEYNEQFF. The DNA of the CDR3 is TGTGCCAGCAGCCCTTTAGCGGAATACAATGAGCAGTTCTTC.

J is TRBJ2-5 and V is TRBV30; D possibly corresponds to TRBD1 (6 bases). This CDR3 has 13 amino acids. Trimming shortened V by 3 bases and J by 5 bases, and 13 bases separated the two germline ends. CDR1 is GTSNPN and CDR2 is SVGIG in the germline V gene (reference sequence). The CDR3 sequence: CAWSKGVGETQYF. CDR3 nucleotides: TGTGCCTGGAGCAAGGGGGTTGGTGAGACCCAGTACTTC.

This clone has just one count. V gene TRBV5-1 combines with J gene TRBJ1-1; D call uncertain. CDR1 and CDR2 from the germline V gene are SGHRS and YFSETQ. V dropped 3 bases and J dropped 4 bases, with 10 bases sitting between them. The length of the CDR3 is 13 residues. CDR3 nucleotide sequence: TGCGCCAGCAGCTCGGGTTATGGCACTGAAGCTTTCTTT. It translates to CASSSGYGTEAFF. Combining the CDR3 with reference TRBV5-1 and TRBJ1-1 gives the whole variable domain KAGVTQTPRYLIKTRGQQVTLSCSPISGHRSVSWYQQTPGQGLQFLFEYFSETQRNKGNFPGRFSGRQFSNSRSEMNVSTLELGDSALYLCASSSGYGTEAFFGQGTRLTVV.